Below are 24 T cell receptor beta chains sequenced from a single sample in a study of shared clonotypes between healthy human individuals. The method was immunoSEQ multiplex PCR; TCRdb's version includes in-frame clones alone and lacks a portion of them. The sample carries about 2.3 million clones, 93% recorded once. Sequencing was performed on naive CD4+ T cells from PBMCs. Sample subset: CD45RA+ positively selected. The origin of the receptors is a man between 18 and 35 years old in good health. Some clones in this sample may be carry-over from other donors' samples.

The chain couples TRBV10-2 to TRBJ2-7; 13 bases fit TRBD2. V lost 1 base to trimming and J lost 5 bases; unmatched junction nucleotides: 14. Germline V gene data show CDR1 as WSHSY and CDR2 as SAAADI. There are 19 residues in the CDR3. CDR3 residues: CASSELGRQTSGRANEQYF. In DNA, the CDR3 is TGCGCCAGCAGTGAGTTGGGACGACAAACTAGCGGGAGGGCCAACGAGCAGTACTTC.

The V call is TRBV28, the J call TRBJ1-4; D is perhaps TRBD1 (6 bases). V was pared by 6 bases and J by 8 bases, with 19 bases between. Germline CDR1 and CDR2: MDHEN and SYDVKM. This CDR3 is built from 15 residues. The CDR3 region has the DNA TGTGCCAGCAGCCCCCGGGGGGCCCCAGTCGAAAAACTGTTTTTT. Protein product: CASSPRGAPVEKLFF.

This chain uses TRBV5-1 with TRBJ2-1, with TRBD2 matching 9 bases. The trim removed 2 bases at V and 2 bases at J, leaving 5 bases unmatched. The CDR3 runs 16 residues. Germline values: CDR1 SGHRS, CDR2 YFSETQ. CDR3: CASSLPLAGTYNEQFF. CDR3 sequence (DNA): TGCGCCAGCAGCTTACCCCTAGCGGGAACCTACAATGAGCAGTTCTTC.

The chain carries TRBV6-1 and TRBJ1-5; 8 bases agree with TRBD1. In germline, CDR1 is MNHNS, CDR2 SASEGT. Trimming cost V 4 bases and J 6 bases; bases outside gene matches: 8. The CDR3 is made up of 15 amino acids. The CDR3 nucleotides read TGTGCCAGCAGTGGGGACTCCAGGGGGCTTCAGCCCCAGCATTTT. Translation gives CASSGDSRGLQPQHF.

Remarks on this clone: The same CDR3 also results from other DNA sequences found in this sample. The gene calls are TRBV5-1 and TRBJ2-7; 7 positions match TRBD1. Germline V CDR1 and CDR2: SGHRS, YFSETQ. V lost 4 bases, J lost 5 bases, and 3 bases stayed unmatched. The CDR3 spans 12 residues. CDR3 sequence reads: CASSPQGHEQYF. CDR3 nucleotides: TGCGCCAGCAGCCCACAGGGGCACGAGCAGTACTTC.

The chain uses TRBV7-2 and TRBJ1-5; the D is unclear. CDR3 length: 17 residues. Germline CDR1 SGHTA, CDR2 FQGNSA. The ends were cut back, 2 bases at V and 3 bases at J, with 17 bases in the middle. CDR3 region: CASSLYNPGFINQPQHF. The CDR3 DNA sequence: TGTGCCAGCAGCTTATACAACCCAGGATTTATCAATCAGCCCCAGCATTTT.

The CDR3 region has the DNA TGTGCCAGCTCACCCCGCGGGCAGAATGAAAAACTGTTTTTT. This gives the protein CASSPRGQNEKLFF. The rearrangement joins TRBV18 to TRBJ1-4; D is ambiguous. Trimming took 3 bases from V and 5 from J, leaving 10 bases between them. In germline, CDR1 is KGHSH, CDR2 LQKENI. CDR3 length: 14 residues. The full variable domain, with the rest looked up from reference TRBV18 and TRBJ1-4, is NAGVMQNPRHLVRRRGQEARLRCSPMKGHSHVYWYRQLPEEGLKFMVYLQKENIIDESGMPKERFSAEFPKEGPSILRIQQVVRGDSAAYFCASSPRGQNEKLFFGSGTQLSVL.

The rearrangement joins TRBV5-4 to TRBJ1-4, with D maybe TRBD1 (5 bases). Trimming removed 4 bases at V and 7 bases at J, with 11 bases between. The CDR3 sequence is 13 residues long. Germline V gives CDR1 SGHNT, CDR2 YYREEE (reference sequence). Written as DNA, the CDR3 is TGTGCCAGCAGCCCGGTGGGGGGTGAAAAACTGTTTTTT. Protein sequence: CASSPVGGEKLFF.

V gene TRBV5-1 combines with J gene TRBJ1-2, with D perhaps TRBD1 (5 bases). The CDR3 is made up of 17 amino acids. Trimming left V 0 bases short and J 3 bases short, with 18 bases between. Germline assignment: CDR1 SGHRS and CDR2 YFSETQ. CDR3 nucleotides: TGCGCCAGCAGCTTGGATTCGGGTAGGGGTGGAGACTATGGCTACACCTTC. It encodes CASSLDSGRGGDYGYTF.

The gene calls are TRBV21-1 and TRBJ2-5; TRBD2 reflects the table's D call only, with no check against the DNA. TRBV21-1 is an annotated pseudogene. The CDR3 sequence is 15 residues long. The CDR3, as DNA: TGTGCCAGCAGCAGAGCCCGAGTAGTCCAAGAGACCCAGTACTTC. Residues: CASSRARVVQETQYF.

The chain couples TRBV4-2 to TRBJ2-1; weak D call: TRBD2 (5 bases). Trimming took off 2 bases at V and 0 bases at J, with 11 bases between the two ends. The CDR3 length is 16 residues. In germline, CDR1 is LGHNA, CDR2 YNFKEQ. This CDR3 reads CASSQTGLNSYNEQFF. CDR3 nucleotide sequence: TGTGCCAGCAGCCAAACTGGACTCAACTCCTACAATGAGCAGTTCTTC.

This clone is a singleton in its sample. V usage is TRBV27 and J usage is TRBJ1-6; 8 bases agree with TRBD1. Per germline, CDR1 MNHEY and CDR2 SMNVEV (reference sequence). J lost 9 bases, V lost 6 bases, and 4 bases had no gene match. This CDR3 comprises 13 residues. The CDR3 is CASRDRVLSPLHF. In nucleotides, the CDR3 is TGTGCCAGCAGGGACAGGGTTCTTTCACCCCTCCACTTT.

V usage is TRBV5-1 and J usage is TRBJ1-5; tentative D call: TRBD1 (5 bases). This CDR3 contains 14 residues. The V gene's germline CDR1 is SGHRS and CDR2 YFSETQ. The V and J ends lost 0 bases and 4 bases respectively, with 8 bases between them. The CDR3 loop reads CASSLVGLNQPQHF. The CDR3 DNA reads TGCGCCAGCAGCTTGGTGGGGCTTAATCAGCCCCAGCATTTT. Full variable domain (rest looked up from reference TRBV5-1 and TRBJ1-5): KAGVTQTPRYLIKTRGQQVTLSCSPISGHRSVSWYQQTPGQGLQFLFEYFSETQRNKGNFPGRFSGRQFSNSRSEMNVSTLELGDSALYLCASSLVGLNQPQHFGDGTRLSIL.

The chain combines TRBV7-3 with TRBJ2-1; 10 nucleotides match TRBD2. Trimming cost V 4 bases and J 8 bases; bases outside gene matches: 14. The CDR3 is 17 residues long. Germline loops: CDR1 SGHTA, CDR2 FQGTGA. CDR3 nucleotide sequence: TGTGCCAGCAGCTCCGGGAGGGCTAGCGGGAGTAGGGATGAGCAGTTCTTC. Residues: CASSSGRASGSRDEQFF.

This chain uses TRBV27 with TRBJ2-3; no clear D. V shed 4 bases and J shed 1 base, with 9 bases lying between them. This CDR3 is built from 14 residues. CDR1 is MNHEY, CDR2 SMNVEV, per germline (reference sequence). The chain's CDR3 is CASSSYIGTDTQYF. CDR3 in DNA: TGTGCCAGCAGTTCGTACATTGGCACAGATACGCAGTATTTT.

This clone was seen a handful of times. The chain couples TRBV5-1 to TRBJ1-1, with a tentative D call TRBD1 (5 bases). With 4 bases removed from V and 3 bases from J, the gap between germline ends came to 16 bases. The CDR3 sequence is 15 residues long. Per germline, CDR1 SGHRS and CDR2 YFSETQ. CDR3 residues: CASSRTGPRDTEAFF. The CDR3 coding sequence is TGCGCCAGCAGCCGTACGGGACCGAGGGACACTGAAGCTTTCTTT.

Here the CDR3 DNA reads TGTGCCAGTAGTATCTTCCCGGACAGAAGGTCGGACATTCAGTACTTC. Translation: CASSIFPDRRSDIQYF. The chain carries TRBV19 and TRBJ2-4, with D maybe TRBD1 (6 bases). The V end lost 3 bases, the J end lost 8 bases, and 20 bases lay between the germline ends. This CDR3 is 16 amino acids long. The germline V gene has CDR1 LNHDA and CDR2 SQIVND (reference sequence).

The chain joins TRBV6-1 to TRBJ2-5, with 7 bases identical to TRBD1. This CDR3 spans 14 amino acids. Germline V CDR1 and CDR2: MNHNS, SASEGT. With 7 bases clipped from V and 5 bases from J, the junction kept 10 bases outside the gene matches. As DNA, the CDR3 is TGTGCCAGCATCGAAAGGGGGCTCGGGGAGACCCAGTACTTC. Its protein product is CASIERGLGETQYF.

V gene TRBV18 combines with J gene TRBJ1-2; D call uncertain. V lost 1 base, J lost 6 bases, and 9 bases lay in between. The CDR3 length is 13 residues. Germline CDR1 is KGHSH and CDR2 is LQKENI. The CDR3 sequence: CASSPQGNDGYTF. The CDR3 coding sequence is TGTGCCAGCTCACCACAGGGCAACGATGGCTACACCTTC.

The chain recombines TRBV7-2 with TRBJ1-1; no firm D call. CDR1 is SGHTA, CDR2 FQGNSA, per germline. The ends were cut back, 4 bases at V and 1 base at J, with 4 bases in the middle. The CDR3 totals 12 residues. CDR3 residues: CASSYANTEAFF. CDR3 DNA: TGTGCCAGCAGCTATGCGAACACTGAAGCTTTCTTT.

The genes are TRBV27 and TRBJ2-1, with D perhaps given as TRBD1 or TRBD2 (5 bases each). The CDR3 is made up of 16 amino acids. The germline CDR1 and CDR2 sequences are MNHEY and SMNVEV (reference sequence). Trimming shortened V by 4 bases and J by 0 bases, and 13 bases separated the two germline ends. The CDR3 DNA sequence: TGTGCCAGCAGTTCCTCGGGGCAGCTCTCCTACAATGAGCAGTTCTTC. This translates into CASSSSGQLSYNEQFF.

The chain uses TRBV6-6 and TRBJ1-4; 7 bases are a match to TRBD1. This CDR3 comprises 14 residues. V lost 4 bases to trimming and J lost 8 bases; unmatched junction nucleotides: 7. The germline V gene encodes CDR1 MNHNY and CDR2 SVGAGI (reference sequence). The CDR3 loop is CASSSPDRAEKLFF. The CDR3 region has the DNA TGTGCCAGCAGTTCCCCAGACAGGGCAGAAAAACTGTTTTTT.

This clone was counted a single time. V and J are TRBV4-3 and TRBJ1-2; 11 nucleotides line up with TRBD1. The trim removed 0 bases at V and 6 bases at J, leaving 6 bases unmatched. This CDR3 region has 16 residues. The germline V gene encodes CDR1 LGHNA and CDR2 YSLEER. This CDR3 reads CASSQEAGTGGHGYTF. DNA for the CDR3: TGCGCCAGCAGCCAAGAAGCAGGGACAGGGGGGCATGGCTACACCTTC.

This clone has a single count. The chain uses TRBV7-9 and TRBJ2-1, with D possibly being TRBD2 (5 bases). Trimming pared 5 bases from V and 12 bases from J, leaving 14 bases between. There are 12 residues in the CDR3. Germline V gene data show CDR1 as SEHNR and CDR2 as FQNEAQ (reference sequence). Here the CDR3 DNA reads TGTGCCAGCAGCCCCCCGTCGGGGAGGCAGTTCTTC. It codes for CASSPPSGRQFF.